One sample yielded the 25 T cell receptor beta chains listed below, sequenced in a study of T cells in lung cancer brain metastases. The repertoire was sequenced with immunoSEQ multiplex PCR; TCRdb's copy has only in-frame clones and lacks some. The table records about 5,600 clones, approximately 84% of them present only once. The source material was tumor tissue from a brain metastasis. These receptors all come from a man aged 45-60 years with non-small cell lung cancer that had spread to the brain.

The chain carries TRBV7-2 and TRBJ1-5; 9 nucleotides agree with TRBD1. CDR1 is SGHTA and CDR2 is FQGNSA in the germline V gene. The length of the CDR3 is 14 residues. The ends lost 7 bases at V and 6 bases at J; junction bases unmatched: 7. This chain's CDR3 is CASTPGTGPQPQHF. CDR3 nucleotide sequence: TGTGCCAGCACGCCCGGGACAGGGCCTCAGCCCCAGCATTTT.

The chain is built from TRBV7-6 and TRBJ2-7; D remains ambiguous. From germline, CDR1 is SGHVS and CDR2 FNYEAQ. The V gene lost 5 bases and the J gene lost 3 bases, with 11 bases spanning the gap. The CDR3 covers 13 residues. The CDR3 sequence is CASSTGPNYEQYF. CDR3 coding DNA: TGTGCCAGCAGCACCGGACCAAACTACGAGCAGTACTTC.

V and J are TRBV9 and TRBJ2-3, with D perhaps matching TRBD2 (6 bases). Trimming cost V 0 bases and J 1 base, with 9 bases left between them. This CDR3 is built from 15 residues. The germline V gene encodes CDR1 SGDLS and CDR2 YYNGEE. CDR3 nucleotide sequence: TGTGCCAGCAGCGTAGCGGGGGACGGCACAGATACGCAGTATTTT. As protein: CASSVAGDGTDTQYF.

This chain uses TRBV18 with TRBJ2-7, with 9 bases lining up with TRBD1. The CDR3 is made up of 15 amino acids. Germline CDR1 reads KGHSH; CDR2 reads LQKENI. After removal of 6 bases from V and 2 bases from J, the junction contained 8 bases not matched to a gene. In DNA form, the CDR3 reads TGTGCCAGCTCGCCCGGGACAGGGAGCACCTACGAGCAGTACTTC. This encodes CASSPGTGSTYEQYF.

V and J are TRBV30 and TRBJ2-3, with D unresolved. From germline, CDR1 is GTSNPN and CDR2 SVGIG (reference sequence). V lost 2 bases, J lost 6 bases, and 9 bases lay in between. The CDR3 runs 12 residues. Here the CDR3 reads CAWSSGADTQYF. In nucleotides, the CDR3 is TGTGCCTGGAGTTCCGGCGCGGATACGCAGTATTTT.

This clone was seen only once. The chain combines TRBV9 with TRBJ1-6; 7 bases are shared with TRBD1. CDR1 is SGDLS, CDR2 YYNGEE, per germline. The CDR3 contains 16 residues. Trimming took 0 bases from V and 7 from J; bases not matched to a gene: 7. The CDR3 DNA is TGTGCCAGCAGCGTAGGGGTTGGGACAGAAAATTCACCCCTCCACTTT. Protein: CASSVGVGTENSPLHF. Combining the CDR3 with reference TRBV9 and TRBJ1-6 gives the whole variable domain DSGVTQTPKHLITATGQRVTLRCSPRSGDLSVYWYQQSLDQGLQFLIQYYNGEERAKGNILERFSAQQFPDLHSELNLSSLELGDSALYFCASSVGVGTENSPLHFGNGTRLTVT.

V and J are TRBV5-1 and TRBJ2-3, with TRBD1 as a possible D gene (5 bases). The V end lost 0 bases, the J end lost 5 bases, and 10 bases lay between the germline ends. The length of the CDR3 is 14 residues. Germline CDR1 SGHRS, CDR2 YFSETQ. DNA of the CDR3: TGCGCCAGCAGCTTGGGACAGACCCAAGATACGCAGTATTTT. Translation gives CASSLGQTQDTQYF.

CDR3 protein: CASSPGFRETQYF. For the CDR3, the DNA is TGTGCCAGCAGCCCAGGATTCCGGGAGACCCAGTACTTC. The V gene is TRBV5-8, the J gene TRBJ2-5; D is ambiguous. Trimming shortened V by 4 bases and J by 5 bases, and 12 bases separated the two germline ends. This CDR3 is built from 13 residues. Germline V gene sequence: CDR1 SGHTS, CDR2 YDEGEE.

The genes are TRBV2 and TRBJ1-5; D is unclear. V lost 0 bases, J lost 0 bases, and 3 bases lay in between. CDR3 length equals 14 residues. The germline V gene has CDR1 SNHLY and CDR2 FYNNEI. The CDR3 nucleotides read TGTGCCAGCAGTGAAGCGTATAGCAATCAGCCCCAGCATTTT. Translated: CASSEAYSNQPQHF.

The J gene is TRBJ1-2, the V gene TRBV6-1; D remains ambiguous. Germline CDR1 reads MNHNS; CDR2 reads SASEGT. This CDR3 is built from 15 residues. The V gene lost 1 base and the J gene lost 5 bases, with 14 bases spanning the gap. The CDR3 coding sequence is TGTGCCAGCAGTGAAGTCTCAGAGCGCGTATATGGCTACACCTTC. Amino acid sequence: CASSEVSERVYGYTF.

The chain uses TRBV6-6 and TRBJ1-6; D is perhaps TRBD1 (5 bases). Trimming shortened V by 9 bases and J by 5 bases, and 20 bases separated the two germline ends. CDR1 is MNHNY, CDR2 SVGAGI, per germline (reference sequence). The CDR3 length is 16 residues. As DNA, the CDR3 is TGTGCCAGTAGCCTACCCTGGACATCCGATAATTCACCCCTCCACTTT. It codes for CASSLPWTSDNSPLHF.

The gene calls are TRBV30 and TRBJ2-3, with TRBD2 identical over 10 bases. The junction had 10 bases not matched to a gene; V was cut back by 2 bases and J by 2 bases. This CDR3 comprises 17 residues. The germline V gene encodes CDR1 GTSNPN and CDR2 SVGIG (reference sequence). CDR3 coding DNA: TGTGCCTGGAGTCCGACCGGACTAGCGGAGGTCACAGATACGCAGTATTTT. This sequence encodes CAWSPTGLAEVTDTQYF. Filled out from reference TRBV30 and TRBJ2-3, the complete variable domain reads SQTIHQWPATLVQPVGSPLSLECTVEGTSNPNLYWYRQAAGRGLQLLFYSVGIGQISSEVPQNLSASRPQDRQFILSSKKLLLSDSGFYLCAWSPTGLAEVTDTQYFGPGTRLTVL.

V is TRBV6-1 and J is TRBJ1-4; 7 nucleotides match TRBD1. V was clipped by 4 bases and J by 13 bases; unmatched bases: 12. Germline assignment: CDR1 MNHNS and CDR2 SASEGT. The length of the CDR3 is 14 residues. The CDR3 nucleotides read TGTGCCAGCAGTGGGGACAGCCCTCGACGGCTACTGTTTTTT. Protein product: CASSGDSPRRLLFF.

V usage is TRBV7-2 and J usage is TRBJ2-5; D not certain. Trimming cost V 0 bases and J 3 bases, with 8 bases left between them. This CDR3 has 14 amino acids. CDR1 and CDR2 from the germline V gene are SGHTA and FQGNSA. The CDR3 here is CASSLAGRKETQYF. In DNA form, the CDR3 reads TGTGCCAGCAGCTTAGCAGGGCGAAAAGAGACCCAGTACTTC.

Turning to this clone: Other DNA sequences of this sample code for an identical CDR3. This chain uses TRBV7-2 with TRBJ1-2, with 7 bases that match TRBD1. Germline loops: CDR1 SGHTA, CDR2 FQGNSA. This CDR3 is built from 14 residues. Losses at the gene ends were 5 bases for V and 7 bases for J; bases not matched to a gene: 10. Here the CDR3 reads CASSPTGPTGGYTF. The CDR3 region has the DNA TGTGCCAGCAGCCCGACAGGGCCAACTGGTGGCTACACCTTC.

This clone was detected once. The chain joins TRBV7-9 to TRBJ1-1; 7 positions agree with TRBD1. V dropped 0 bases and J dropped 4; count of bases not matched to a gene: 2. Germline assignment: CDR1 SEHNR and CDR2 FQNEAQ (reference sequence). The CDR3 has 14 residues. The chain's CDR3 is CASSLASGGTEAFF. The CDR3 DNA reads TGTGCCAGCAGCTTAGCGTCAGGGGGCACTGAAGCTTTCTTT.

The chain joins TRBV4-3 to TRBJ2-3, with unresolved D. The CDR3 extends over 15 amino acids. The germline V gene encodes CDR1 LGHNA and CDR2 YSLEER. Deletions cut 4 bases from V and 2 bases from J, with 13 bases between. The CDR3 nucleotides are TGCGCCAGCAGCCGCGATGGGTCGAACACAGATACGCAGTATTTT. This translates into CASSRDGSNTDTQYF.

The chain has TRBV27 and TRBJ1-3, with no clear D. CDR1 is MNHEY and CDR2 is SMNVEV in the germline V gene (reference sequence). V was cut by 7 bases and J by 10 bases, with 5 bases left in between. The CDR3 totals 9 residues. The CDR3 loop is CASTRTIYF. In nucleotides, the CDR3 is TGTGCCAGCACCCGAACCATATATTTT.

V and J are TRBV5-5 and TRBJ1-3, with D possibly TRBD1 on 5 matching bases. The germline V and J ends were trimmed by 4 bases and 2 bases, with 19 bases remaining between them. Germline CDR1 and CDR2: SGHKS and YYEKEE (reference sequence). The CDR3 is 17 residues long. The CDR3 reads CASSRTSGGIAGNTIYF. CDR3 in DNA: TGTGCCAGCAGCCGCACTTCTGGGGGAATTGCTGGAAACACCATATATTTT.

This clone was seen only a few times. This rearrangement joins TRBV18 to TRBJ1-2; 7 nucleotides agree with TRBD1. CDR3 size: 12 residues. J gave up 4 bases and V 6 bases, and 2 bases lay outside the gene matches. Per germline, CDR1 KGHSH and CDR2 LQKENI. Here the CDR3 reads CASSDRVYGYTF. The DNA of the CDR3 is TGTGCCAGCTCCGACAGGGTCTATGGCTACACCTTC.

The chain recombines TRBV5-4 with TRBJ1-6, with TRBD1 identical over 8 bases. This CDR3 has 15 residues. Germline-derived CDR1 and CDR2 are SGHNT and YYREEE (reference sequence). V shed 2 bases and J 10 bases; nucleotides not matched to a gene: 8. The CDR3 protein is CASSFQQGAESPLHF. CDR3 sequence (DNA): TGTGCCAGCAGCTTTCAGCAGGGGGCGGAATCACCCCTCCACTTT.

This chain connects TRBV11-2 to TRBJ2-5, with D hard to call. CDR1 is SGHAT and CDR2 is FQNNGV in the germline V gene. CDR3 length: 14 residues. V dropped 2 bases and J dropped 0 bases, with 7 bases sitting between them. CDR3 loop: CASSLLGHQETQYF. CDR3 in DNA: TGTGCCAGCAGCTTACTTGGTCACCAAGAGACCCAGTACTTC. Full variable domain (rest looked up from reference TRBV11-2 and TRBJ2-5): EAGVAQSPRYKIIEKRQSVAFWCNPISGHATLYWYQQILGQGPKLLIQFQNNGVVDDSQLPKDRFSAERLKGVDSTLKIQPAKLEDSAVYLCASSLLGHQETQYFGPGTRLLVL.

This clone came up a few times. CDR3 region: CASSSEGAGYLDYGYTF. DNA for the CDR3: TGCGCCAGCAGCTCGGAGGGGGCTGGGTATTTGGACTATGGCTACACCTTC. The chain links TRBV5-1 to TRBJ1-2; 7 nucleotides agree with TRBD1. The length of the CDR3 is 17 residues. Unmatched junction bases numbered 14, after V lost 3 bases and J lost 3 bases. Germline V gene data show CDR1 as SGHRS and CDR2 as YFSETQ.

This sequence joins TRBV19 and TRBJ2-7, with 7 bases aligning to TRBD1. V lost 3 bases to trimming and J lost 0 bases; unmatched junction nucleotides: 5. The V gene's germline CDR1 is LNHDA and CDR2 SQIVND (reference sequence). This CDR3 is built from 15 residues. The CDR3: CASSIPGQSSYEQYF. Here the CDR3 DNA reads TGTGCCAGTAGTATCCCGGGACAGTCCTCCTACGAGCAGTACTTC.

The chain has TRBV4-3 and TRBJ2-2, with D possibly being TRBD2 (5 bases). CDR1 and CDR2 (germline): LGHNA, YSLEER. The CDR3 length is 18 residues. Trimming stripped 1 base from V and 4 bases from J, with 19 bases between. The DNA of the CDR3 is TGCGCCAGCAGCCAAGTTTTAGGCGGCCTAGCCGGCACCGGGGAGCTGTTTTTT. The encoded protein is CASSQVLGGLAGTGELFF.